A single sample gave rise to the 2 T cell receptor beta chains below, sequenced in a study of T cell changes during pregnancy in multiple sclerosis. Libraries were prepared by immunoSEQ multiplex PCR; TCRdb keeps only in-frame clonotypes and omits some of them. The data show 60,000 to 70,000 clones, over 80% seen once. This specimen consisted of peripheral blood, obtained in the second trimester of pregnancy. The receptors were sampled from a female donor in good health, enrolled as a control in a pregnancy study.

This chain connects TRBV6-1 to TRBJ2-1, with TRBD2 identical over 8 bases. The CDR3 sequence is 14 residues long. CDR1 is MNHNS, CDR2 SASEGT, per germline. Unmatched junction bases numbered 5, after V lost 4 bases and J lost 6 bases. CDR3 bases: TGTGCCAGCAGTGCCTGGACTAGCAGCAATGAGCAGTTCTTC. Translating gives CASSAWTSSNEQFF.

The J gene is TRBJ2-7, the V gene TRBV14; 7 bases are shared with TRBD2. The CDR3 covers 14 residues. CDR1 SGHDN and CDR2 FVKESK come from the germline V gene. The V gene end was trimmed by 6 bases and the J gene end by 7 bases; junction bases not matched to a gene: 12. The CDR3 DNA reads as TGTGCCAGCAGGGCTAGCGGCCTCGGGGAAGAGCAGTACTTC. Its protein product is CASRASGLGEEQYF.